One and the same sample provided the 30 T cell receptor beta chains below, sequenced in a study of T cells in women clearing cervical HPV infection. Sequencing used immunoSEQ multiplex PCR; TCRdb keeps in-frame clones, though not all of them. Here the sample table reports fewer than 25,000 clones. Source material: blood buffy coat. Receptors were obtained from a woman aged 18 to 75 with a cervical HPV16 infection that either progressed to CIN3+ or cleared (not recorded which).

Concerning this clone itself: Coverage ceases 3 residues before the CDR3 finishes, and the germline J gene fills in the end. The rearrangement joins TRBV2 to TRBJ2-7, with TRBD2 identical over 7 bases. The CDR3 totals 16 residues. CDR1 is SNHLY and CDR2 is FYNNEI in the germline V gene. After removal of 3 bases from V and 0 bases from J, the junction contained 8 bases not matched to a gene. The CDR3 DNA, read in part, is TGTGCCAGCAGTGATTACGGAGGCGGGAGCTCCTACGAG. Translating it yields CASSDYGGGSSYE. The whole CDR3 region reads CASSDYGGGSSYEQYF. Full variable domain (outside the CDR3, taken from reference TRBV2 and TRBJ2-7): EPEVTQTPSHQVTQMGQEVILRCVPISNHLYFYWYRQILGQKVEFLVSFYNNEISEKSEIFDDQFSVERPDGSNFTLKIRSTKLEDSAMYFCASSDYGGGSSYEQYFGPGTRLTVT.

Regarding this clone: The read falls 3 residues short of the CDR3 end, and the missing part is taken from the germline J gene. The chain links TRBV2 to TRBJ1-2; 7 bases match TRBD1. From germline, CDR1 is SNHLY and CDR2 FYNNEI. CDR3 size: 12 residues. V gave up 6 bases and J gave up 7 bases; unmatched junction bases: 5. CDR3 bases read: TGTGCCAGCAGGAGACAGGGCAGTGGC. This sequence encodes CASRRQGSG. The entire CDR3 protein is CASRRQGSGYTF.

A note on this clone: The read gets to within 3 residues of the CDR3 end, and the germline J gene fills in the rest. The rearrangement links TRBV7-9 to TRBJ1-3; D may be TRBD1 (6 bases). CDR1 SEHNR and CDR2 FQNEAQ come from the germline V gene (reference sequence). The CDR3 contains 15 residues. The germline V and J ends were trimmed by 0 bases and 4 bases, with 10 bases remaining between them. The part of the CDR3 DNA that was read is TGTGCCAGCAGCTTAGCCGGGACATCAGGAAACACC. Residues: CASSLAGTSGNT. In full, the CDR3 is CASSLAGTSGNTIYF.

Concerning this clone: The DNA ends 3 residues before the CDR3 does, and the rest of the CDR3 is filled in from the germline J gene. This sequence joins TRBV5-1 and TRBJ2-3; D gene uncertain. Per germline, CDR1 SGHRS and CDR2 YFSETQ. Deletions cut 4 bases from V and 0 bases from J, with 3 bases between. The CDR3 covers 12 residues. The CDR3 loop is CASSPSTDTQYF. The sequenced CDR3 bases are TGCGCCAGCAGCCCAAGCACAGATACG.

Of note for this clone: Read coverage stops 3 residues before the CDR3 terminus; the germline J gene supplies the remainder. The chain combines TRBV6-2 or TRBV6-3 with TRBJ2-7, with D maybe TRBD2 (5 bases). The V end lost 7 bases, the J end lost 2 bases, and 15 bases lay between the germline ends. Germline loops: CDR1 MNHEY, CDR2 SVGEGT. The CDR3 consists of 14 residues. The sequenced part of the CDR3 DNA is TGTGCCAGCAAACTAGAGGGCCGTCCCTACGAG. It yields the protein CASKLEGRPYE. The full CDR3 protein reads CASKLEGRPYEQYF.

As regards this clone: The read ends 3 residues before the CDR3 terminus; that terminus is restored from the germline J gene. The chain couples TRBV7-6 to TRBJ1-2; D is undetermined. From germline, CDR1 is SGHVS and CDR2 FNYEAQ. Trimming pared 2 bases from V and 0 bases from J, leaving 13 bases between. CDR3 length: 16 amino acids. The CDR3 sequence is CASSLIQPTANYGYTF. The covered CDR3 bases are TGTGCCAGCAGCTTAATCCAGCCCACAGCTAACTATGGC. The whole variable domain, remainder taken from reference TRBV7-6 and TRBJ1-2, is GAGVSQSPRYKVTKRGQDVALRCDPISGHVSLYWYRQALGQGPEFLTYFNYEAQQDKSGLPNDRFSAERPEGSISTLTIQRTEQRDSAMYRCASSLIQPTANYGYTFGSGTRLTVV.

With regard to this clone: The DNA ends 3 residues before the CDR3 does, and the rest of the CDR3 is filled in from the germline J gene. This chain connects TRBV18 to TRBJ2-7, with 10 bases that match TRBD2. The CDR3 has 15 amino acids. CDR1 is KGHSH and CDR2 is LQKENI in the germline V gene. J was trimmed by 3 bases and V by 1 base; bases with no gene match: 3. The CDR3 bases that were read are TGTGCCAGCTCACCACGTACTAGCGGGGTCTACGAG. Its protein is CASSPRTSGVYE. The whole CDR3 is CASSPRTSGVYEQYF.

Turning to this clone: The CDR3 goes on 3 residues after the read ends, and that part is filled in from the germline J gene. V and J are TRBV18 and TRBJ1-1, with D possibly TRBD1 on 5 matching bases. Germline-derived CDR1 and CDR2 are KGHSH and LQKENI. This CDR3 has 16 amino acids. With 1 base removed from V and 3 bases from J, the gap between germline ends came to 15 bases. CDR3 bases read: TGTGCCAGCTCACCACTTCAGGTGACGACAGACACTGAA. Its translation: CASSPLQVTTDTE. The whole CDR3 sequence is CASSPLQVTTDTEAFF.

Concerning this clone: The sequenced fragment ends 3 residues before the CDR3 boundary, so the rest is inferred from the germline J gene. This chain connects TRBV6-1 to TRBJ2-2; 9 bases agree with TRBD1. V lost 2 bases to trimming and J lost 2 bases; unmatched junction nucleotides: 3. CDR3 length equals 16 residues. CDR1 and CDR2 from the germline V gene are MNHNS and SASEGT. The CDR3 loop is CASSEPGQGNTGELFF. The CDR3 bases that were read are TGTGCCAGCAGTGAACCGGGACAGGGTAACACCGGGGAG.

Comment on this clone: Coverage ceases 3 residues before the CDR3 finishes, and the germline J gene fills in the end. The rearrangement uses TRBV20-1 and TRBJ2-1; 9 bases fit TRBD2. The germline gives CDR1 DFQATT, CDR2 SNEGSKA (reference sequence). The CDR3 has 13 amino acids. V was pared by 6 bases and J by 4 bases, with 4 bases of the junction left unmatched. This CDR3 reads CSARAGGYNEQFF. CDR3 bases read: TGCAGTGCGAGGGCGGGGGGGTACAATGAG.

As regards this clone: The missing CDR3 end, 3 residues past where the read stops, is filled in from the germline J gene. The V call is TRBV2, the J call TRBJ2-3; 7 bases are a match to TRBD1. Germline V gene data show CDR1 as SNHLY and CDR2 as FYNNEI. The CDR3 extends over 15 amino acids. The sequenced CDR3 bases are TGTGCCAGCAGTGATATAGGACAGGCTCAAGAGACG. Its translation is CASSDIGQAQET. The entire CDR3 protein reads CASSDIGQAQETQYF.

Concerning this clone itself: Sequencing ends 3 residues short of the CDR3 end; the germline J gene provides the rest. The V and J genes are TRBV5-4 and TRBJ2-3; 7 bases are a match to TRBD1. Germline V gene data show CDR1 as SGHNT and CDR2 as YYREEE (reference sequence). The CDR3 contains 14 residues. V gave up 4 bases and J gave up 3 bases; unmatched junction bases: 5. The chain's CDR3 is CASSRIQGTDTQYF. The sequenced part of the CDR3 DNA is TGTGCCAGCAGCCGTATACAGGGGACAGATACG.

As for this clone: The CDR3 end is not reached by the read, which stops 3 residues before it; the germline J gene fills it in. The genes are TRBV19 and TRBJ2-3, with 8 bases identical to TRBD1. Germline lookup yields CDR1 LNHDA and CDR2 SQIVND (reference sequence). The CDR3 spans 14 residues. The part of the CDR3 DNA that was read is TGTGCCAGTAGTATGGGACAGGCCCAAGAGACG. Translating gives CASSMGQAQET. The CDR3 reads in full as CASSMGQAQETQYF.

About this clone: The read terminates 3 residues ahead of where the CDR3 ends, so the germline J gene completes it. The rearrangement joins TRBV6-2 or TRBV6-3 to TRBJ1-2, with D unclear. The CDR3 spans 16 residues. Germline CDR1 MNHEY, CDR2 SVGEGT. Here the CDR3 reads CASSYWAGIFRYDYTF. The sequenced CDR3 bases are TGTGCCAGCAGTTATTGGGCGGGAATTTTTCGCTACGAC.

On this clone itself: With the read ending 3 residues before the CDR3 end, the germline J gene is used to fill in that end. The gene calls are TRBV5-6 and TRBJ2-5; 10 bases are a match to TRBD2. The CDR3 contains 15 residues. The germline gives CDR1 SGHDT, CDR2 YYEEEE. V lost 4 bases and J lost 5; bases outside the gene matches: 8. Partial CDR3 DNA: TGTGCCAGCAGCCCGATAGCGGGAGGATCGGAGACC. It codes for CASSPIAGGSET. The whole CDR3 region reads CASSPIAGGSETQYF.

Turning to this clone: The CDR3 is cut off 3 residues early in the read; its end comes from the germline J gene. V is TRBV5-6 and J is TRBJ2-7; a possible D gene is TRBD1 (7 bases). Germline lookup yields CDR1 SGHDT and CDR2 YYEEEE. With 2 bases removed from V and 3 bases from J, the gap between germline ends came to 15 bases. There are 15 residues in the CDR3. The CDR3 here is CASSFGAGGHYEQYF. CDR3 DNA (partial): TGTGCCAGCAGCTTTGGCGCAGGGGGGCACTACGAG.

About this clone itself: The read finishes 3 residues shy of the CDR3 end, and the germline J gene is used to complete it. The chain is built from TRBV2 and TRBJ1-2, with TRBD1 identical over 7 bases. The CDR3 contains 13 residues. Germline V gene data show CDR1 as SNHLY and CDR2 as FYNNEI. The CDR3 protein is CASTRESQGDYTF. Partial CDR3 DNA: TGTGCCAGCACTCGGGAATCCCAGGGGGAC.

Considering frequency, this clone is medium-sized. The read falls 3 residues short of the CDR3 end, and the missing part is taken from the germline J gene. The chain is built from TRBV29-1 and TRBJ2-3, with D uncertain. The CDR3 has 14 residues. V dropped 4 bases and J dropped 2 bases, with 13 bases sitting between them. The germline V gene encodes CDR1 SQVTM and CDR2 ANQGSEA. CDR3 DNA (partial): TGCAGCGTTGCCAAACAGAGAAACACAGATACG. Translating it yields CSVAKQRNTDT. Given in full, the CDR3 is CSVAKQRNTDTQYF.

About this clone: The read comes to an end 3 residues before the CDR3 does, leaving the germline J gene to fill in the end. The V and J genes are TRBV5-1 and TRBJ2-5; tentative D call: TRBD1 (6 bases). The CDR3 is 16 residues long. Looked up from germline, CDR1 is SGHRS and CDR2 is YFSETQ. The V and J ends lost 4 bases and 5 bases respectively, with 21 bases between them. The CDR3 DNA, read in part, is TGCGCCAGCAGCGATAGACGGGACATCCTTCGGGAGACC. Translating it yields CASSDRRDILRET. The complete CDR3 protein is CASSDRRDILRETQYF.

Remarks on this clone: With the read ending 3 residues before the CDR3 end, the germline J gene is used to fill in that end. V and J are TRBV29-1 and TRBJ2-1; 8 positions match TRBD1. V lost 5 bases and J lost 7; bases outside the gene matches: 7. The CDR3 is 13 amino acids. Germline V gives CDR1 SQVTM, CDR2 ANQGSEA. CDR3 bases read: TGCAGCGTTTTGACAGGGGTACGTAATGAG. Protein product: CSVLTGVRNE. The full CDR3 reads CSVLTGVRNEQFF.

The sequenced part of the CDR3 DNA is TGCAGTGCTAGAGATAGGGGTGGGCAGCCC. Its translation: CSARDRGGQP. The entire CDR3 protein is CSARDRGGQPQHF. V usage is TRBV20-1 and J usage is TRBJ1-5; weak D call: TRBD1 (5 bases). The read finishes 3 residues shy of the CDR3 end, and the germline J gene is used to complete it. Germline V gene sequence: CDR1 DFQATT, CDR2 SNEGSKA (reference sequence). This CDR3 is 13 amino acids long. V was pared by 0 bases and J by 7 bases, with 10 bases between.

With regard to this clone: The CDR3 end falls 3 residues outside the read, so it is completed with the germline J gene. V usage is TRBV18 and J usage is TRBJ1-5; 9 bases line up with TRBD1. Germline V lookup: CDR1 KGHSH, CDR2 LQKENI. CDR3 length: 15 amino acids. The junction had 4 bases not matched to a gene; V was cut back by 6 bases and J by 1 base. CDR3 region: CASSPGTGSNQPQHF. The covered CDR3 bases are TGTGCCAGCTCCCCCGGGACAGGGAGCAATCAGCCC.

A word on this clone: From the germline J gene comes the end of the CDR3, since the read stops 3 residues before it. V gene TRBV5-1 combines with J gene TRBJ2-7; maybe TRBD1 (5 bases). Germline CDR1 and CDR2: SGHRS and YFSETQ. The CDR3 loop spans 15 amino acids. Trimming pared 4 bases from V and 1 base from J, leaving 15 bases between. The covered CDR3 bases are TGCGCCAGCAGCCCGGGCGTAGGGGCTTCCTACGAG. It codes for CASSPGVGASYE. The entire CDR3 sequence reads CASSPGVGASYEQYF.

CDR3 DNA (partial): TGTGCCAGTAGTACGACGGGACTAGTATCGTCTGAC. Translation: CASSTTGLVSSD. The complete CDR3 reads CASSTTGLVSSDYTF. The chain couples TRBV19 to TRBJ1-2; possible D gene TRBD1, 5 bases. The read terminates 3 residues before the CDR3 end, so the remaining end is supplied by the germline J gene. Germline V gene data show CDR1 as LNHDA and CDR2 as SQIVND (reference sequence). This CDR3 is 15 amino acids long.

Comments on this clone: The sequence runs out 3 residues before the end of the CDR3; the remainder is reconstructed from the germline J gene. The V call is TRBV7-9, the J call TRBJ1-4; 9 bases line up with TRBD1. This CDR3 region has 13 residues. V trimming: 5 bases; J trimming: 8 bases; junction bases outside the gene matches: 3. Germline values: CDR1 SEHNR, CDR2 FQNEAQ (reference sequence). The CDR3: CASSRGTGEKLFF. The sequenced part of the CDR3 DNA is TGTGCCAGCAGCCGCGGGACAGGGGAAAAA. Variable domain in full (rest from reference TRBV7-9 and TRBJ1-4): DTGVSQNPRHKITKRGQNVTFRCDPISEHNRLYWYRQTLGQGPEFLTYFQNEAQLEKSRLLSDRFSAERPKGSFSTLEIQRTEQGDSAMYLCASSRGTGEKLFFGSGTQLSVL.

As for this clone: The observed sequence ends 3 residues before the CDR3 terminus, with the missing tail filled in from the germline J gene. The chain uses TRBV5-1 and TRBJ2-1; 8 nucleotides agree with TRBD2. Trimming cost V 0 bases and J 7 bases; bases outside gene matches: 9. Germline V gene lookup returns CDR1 SGHRS and CDR2 YFSETQ. CDR3 length equals 16 residues. The covered CDR3 bases are TGCGCCAGCAGCTTGGCCGGGACTAGGGCAGTAAATGAG. It codes for CASSLAGTRAVNE. The entire CDR3 is CASSLAGTRAVNEQFF.

About this clone itself: The sequenced fragment ends 3 residues before the CDR3 boundary, so the rest is inferred from the germline J gene. This chain links TRBV24-1 with TRBJ2-7; D is perhaps TRBD2 (6 bases). The germline CDR1 and CDR2 sequences are KGHDR and SFDVKD. V lost 2 bases and J lost 5, with 9 bases in between. The CDR3 covers 13 residues. CDR3 loop: CATSDSWTNEQYF. CDR3 bases read: TGTGCCACCAGTGATTCATGGACTAACGAG.

As to this clone: The read ends 3 residues early relative to the CDR3; the germline J gene fills the gap. The rearrangement links TRBV10-2 to TRBJ2-7, with a weak D call TRBD2 (7 bases). Trimming cost V 6 bases and J 6 bases, with 12 bases left between them. The CDR3 runs 12 residues. Per germline, CDR1 WSHSY and CDR2 SAAADI. Incomplete CDR3 DNA: TGCGCCAGCAGACCGAGGGGGGGCGAG. Translation gives CASRPRGGE. The full CDR3 sequence reads CASRPRGGEQYF.

As regards this clone: The read halts 3 residues ahead of the CDR3 end, with the missing end drawn from the germline J gene. The chain links TRBV19 to TRBJ2-1; 10 nucleotides align to TRBD2. This CDR3 region has 16 residues. Per germline, CDR1 LNHDA and CDR2 SQIVND (reference sequence). Germline trimming cut 6 bases from V and 8 bases from J; bases unmatched to any gene: 13. The CDR3 DNA, read in part, is TGTGCCAGTAGCAGATTGGGAGCGGGAGGGCGGGATGAG. It yields the protein CASSRLGAGGRDE. The full CDR3 is CASSRLGAGGRDEQFF.

This CDR3 is CASSSIQAGYEQYF. The DNA read from the CDR3 is TGTGCCAGCAGCTCGATCCAGGCAGGCTACGAG. The V and J genes are TRBV7-9 and TRBJ2-7; the D is unclear. The read ends 3 residues early relative to the CDR3; the germline J gene fills the gap. Germline V CDR1 and CDR2: SEHNR, FQNEAQ (reference sequence). Trimming shortened V by 4 bases and J by 3 bases, and 13 bases separated the two germline ends. CDR3 length: 14 residues.